This TCR beta chain stems from a study of Ad26.COV2.S vaccination and SARS-CoV-2 variants. Overall study findings and caveats: Reportedly, spike-specific CD8+ and CD4+ T cell responses achieved substantial breadth once vaccination had taken place.

As concerns this clone: Its target is not known.

Treatment in this sample: around 19 received Ad26.COV2.S at low or high dose, single or two shots; 5 received placebo; per-sample allocation not given. The samples date from day 63 after the first vaccine or placebo injection. This CDR3 has 13 amino acids. Germline V gene sequence: CDR1 MNHEY, CDR2 SVGAGI. Trimming cost V 2 bases and J 0 bases, with 5 bases left between them. The protocol was immunoSEQ multiplex PCR, while the TCRdb copy is restricted to in-frame clones and leaves out a portion. The data hold around 450,000 clones, with roughly nine tenths observed a single time. The sample here was peripheral blood, taken in a trial of Ad26.COV2.S vaccine versus placebo. This chain links TRBV6-5 with TRBJ2-7, with no clear D. This TCR was sampled from a person aged 18-60 years who received the Ad26.COV2.S COVID-19 vaccine or a placebo. The CDR3 sequence: CASSYHHSYEQYF. For the CDR3, the DNA is TGTGCCAGCAGTTACCATCACTCCTACGAGCAGTACTTC.